This TCR beta chain was documented in a study of OX40 agonist ivuxolimab in advanced cancers. Sequencing was performed with immunoSEQ multiplex PCR; in TCRdb, only in-frame clones are kept and a portion is missing. The table records almost 45,000 clones, 88% of them present only once. This TCR was recovered from an adult with an advanced solid tumor such as melanoma, head and neck, liver or kidney cancer. Sample: CD4+ or CD8+ T cells sorted from blood, taken in a trial of the OX40 agonist ivuxolimab.

The CDR3, as DNA: TGTGCCAGCAGCCAAGATATGGCATCCACAGTCTACGAGCAGTACTTC. Its translation: CASSQDMASTVYEQYF. The gene calls are TRBV14 and TRBJ2-7; D not certain. This CDR3 is 16 amino acids long. Trimming left V 0 bases short and J 3 bases short, with 15 bases between. From germline, CDR1 is SGHDN and CDR2 FVKESK.